The present TCR beta chain was sequenced within a study of blood T cell repertoires in COVID-19. V was cut by 4 bases and J by 5 bases, with 12 bases left in between. CDR1 and CDR2 from the germline V gene are SGHDT and YYEEEE. The CDR3 sequence is 13 residues long. This table comes from immunoSEQ multiplex PCR, and its TCRdb copy is limited to in-frame clones, with some not included. The sample carries 200,000 to 250,000 clones, 65% to 90% recorded once. Source material: peripheral blood. The chain joins TRBV5-6 to TRBJ1-2, with TRBD1 as a possible D gene (6 bases). This TCR derives from a woman between 45 and 65 years old with acute or convalescent COVID-19. The DNA of the CDR3 is TGTGCCAGCAGCCAACAGGGAAGGTATGGCTACACCTTC. It translates to CASSQQGRYGYTF. Looking up the rest from reference TRBV5-6 and TRBJ1-2 gives the full variable domain: DAGVTQSPTHLIKTRGQQVTLRCSPKSGHDTVSWYQQALGQGPQFIFQYYEEEERQRGNFPDRFSGHQFPNYSSELNVNALLLGDSALYLCASSQQGRYGYTFGSGTRLTVV.